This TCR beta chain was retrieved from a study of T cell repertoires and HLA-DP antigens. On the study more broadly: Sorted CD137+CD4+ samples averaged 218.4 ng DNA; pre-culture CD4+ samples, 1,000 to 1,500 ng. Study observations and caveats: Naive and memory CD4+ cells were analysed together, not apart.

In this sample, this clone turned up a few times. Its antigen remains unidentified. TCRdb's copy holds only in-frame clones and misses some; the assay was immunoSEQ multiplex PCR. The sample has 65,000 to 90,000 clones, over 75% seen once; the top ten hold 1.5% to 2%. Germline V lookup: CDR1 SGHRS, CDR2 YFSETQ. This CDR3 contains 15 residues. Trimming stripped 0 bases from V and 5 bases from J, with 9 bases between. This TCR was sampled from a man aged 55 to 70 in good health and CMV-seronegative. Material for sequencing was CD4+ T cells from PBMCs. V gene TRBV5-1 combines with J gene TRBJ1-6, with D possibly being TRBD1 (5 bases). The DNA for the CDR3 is TGCGCCAGCAGCTTGGGGACACCTGATAATTCACCCCTCCACTTT. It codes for CASSLGTPDNSPLHF. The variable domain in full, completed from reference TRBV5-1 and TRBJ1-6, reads KAGVTQTPRYLIKTRGQQVTLSCSPISGHRSVSWYQQTPGQGLQFLFEYFSETQRNKGNFPGRFSGRQFSNSRSEMNVSTLELGDSALYLCASSLGTPDNSPLHFGNGTRLTVT.